These T cell receptor beta chains were read from a single sample in a study of CD8 T cells in ankylosing spondylitis. TCRdb independently ran MiXCR on the 5' RACE reads; one entry per CDR3 protein. Among over 700,000 distinct CDR3 sequences listed, around a fifth were seen once. Sequenced material: blood, either unsorted or a sorted T cell fraction (not recorded which). The receptors stem from a male donor with ankylosing spondylitis. Each CDR3 is given with its conserved first and last residue. Fields, in order: CDR3 DNA, CDR3 protein, V gene, clone size, D gene, J gene. D genes are given only for firm matches. Expanded clones are given a class, and other clones once, few, many or no size at all.

CDR3nt: TGTGCCAGCAGCGTAGGGGACAGCTCCTACGAGCAGTACTTC; CDR3aa: CASSVGDSSYEQYF; v_gene: TRBV9; abundance: many; d_gene: TRBD1; j_gene: TRBJ2-7
CDR3nt: TGCGCCAGCAGCTTAGGGACTCACTTCAATGAGCAGTTCTTC; CDR3aa: CASSLGTHFNEQFF; v_gene: TRBV5-1; abundance: .; d_gene: .; j_gene: TRBJ2-1
CDR3nt: TGCGCCAGCAGCCAAGGACTATACAATGAGCAGTTCTTC; CDR3aa: CASSQGLYNEQFF; v_gene: TRBV14; abundance: many; d_gene: .; j_gene: TRBJ2-1
CDR3nt: TGTGCCAGCAGTGACAGCGGGAGTCTCCACGAGCAGTACTTC; CDR3aa: CASSDSGSLHEQYF; v_gene: TRBV25-1; abundance: .; d_gene: TRBD2; j_gene: TRBJ2-7
CDR3nt: TGCAGCGTTGATGGGGGGTCGGGGGGTAGGAGCACTGAAGCTTTCTTT; CDR3aa: CSVDGGSGGRSTEAFF; v_gene: TRBV29-1; abundance: .; d_gene: .; j_gene: TRBJ1-1
CDR3nt: TGCGCCAGCAGCTTGGGGGCAGGGTACGGTGAGACCCAGTACTTC; CDR3aa: CASSLGAGYGETQYF; v_gene: TRBV5-1; abundance: .; d_gene: .; j_gene: TRBJ2-5
CDR3nt: TGTGCCAGCAGCGTTAGCACCTACGGGGACCTCGGGAATGAGCAGTTCTTC; CDR3aa: CASSVSTYGDLGNEQFF; v_gene: TRBV9; abundance: .; d_gene: .; j_gene: TRBJ2-1
CDR3nt: TGTGCCAGCAGGAACCCCGTCGGGAGCTCCTACGAGCAGTACTTC; CDR3aa: CASRNPVGSSYEQYF; v_gene: TRBV12-3/TRBV12-4; abundance: .; d_gene: .; j_gene: TRBJ2-7
CDR3nt: TGCAGCGTTGATGGGGTAGCCTACAATGAGCAGTTCTTC; CDR3aa: CSVDGVAYNEQFF; v_gene: TRBV29-1; abundance: .; d_gene: .; j_gene: TRBJ2-1
CDR3nt: TGCGCCAGCAGCCCCCGACAGGACCGGGGCTATGGCTACACCTTC; CDR3aa: CASSPRQDRGYGYTF; v_gene: TRBV4-1; abundance: .; d_gene: .; j_gene: TRBJ1-2
CDR3nt: TGTGCCAGCAGCCCGCCGGGACTCTCAATACGTAACATTCAGTACTTC; CDR3aa: CASSPPGLSIRNIQYF; v_gene: TRBV7-2; abundance: few; d_gene: .; j_gene: TRBJ2-4
CDR3nt: TGTGCCAGCTCACCACCGTGGACCGGGATCGATGAGCAGTTCTTC; CDR3aa: CASSPPWTGIDEQFF; v_gene: TRBV18; abundance: .; d_gene: .; j_gene: TRBJ2-1
CDR3nt: TGCGCCAGCAGCCCAGAACCGGGACAGGGGTCGGCCGGGGAGCTGTTTTTT; CDR3aa: CASSPEPGQGSAGELFF; v_gene: TRBV5-1; abundance: .; d_gene: TRBD1; j_gene: TRBJ2-2
CDR3nt: TGTGCCAGCAGCACCGGCGGATGGCTAGCGGGTAGCACAGATACGCAGTATTTT; CDR3aa: CASSTGGWLAGSTDTQYF; v_gene: TRBV13; abundance: .; d_gene: TRBD2; j_gene: TRBJ2-3
CDR3nt: TGCAGTGCACCGACAGAGATCACTGAAGCTTTCTTT; CDR3aa: CSAPTEITEAFF; v_gene: TRBV20-1; abundance: .; d_gene: .; j_gene: TRBJ1-1
CDR3nt: TGTGCCAGCAGGGGCCAGACGACGGACCCCCAACAGCAGTACTTC; CDR3aa: CASRGQTTDPQQQYF; v_gene: TRBV12-3/TRBV12-4; abundance: few; d_gene: .; j_gene: TRBJ2-7
CDR3nt: TGTGCCAGCAGCGTCGATGAAAAACTGTTTTTT; CDR3aa: CASSVDEKLFF; v_gene: TRBV2; abundance: .; d_gene: .; j_gene: TRBJ1-4
CDR3nt: TGTGCCAGCAGCTCGAGTCCCGGGACAATCACAGATACGCAGTATTTT; CDR3aa: CASSSSPGTITDTQYF; v_gene: TRBV9; abundance: .; d_gene: .; j_gene: TRBJ2-3
CDR3nt: TGTGCCAGCAGTTCCCCTACCGGGGAGACCCAGTACTTC; CDR3aa: CASSSPTGETQYF; v_gene: TRBV12-3/TRBV12-4; abundance: few; d_gene: .; j_gene: TRBJ2-5
CDR3nt: TGTGCCAGCAGCTTAGCCGATACGGGAGAGTACTTC; CDR3aa: CASSLADTGEYF; v_gene: TRBV11-2; abundance: .; d_gene: .; j_gene: TRBJ2-7
CDR3nt: TGTGCCAGCAGGAACCGGGACAACTTGTGGGCTTTCTTT; CDR3aa: CASRNRDNLWAFF; v_gene: TRBV2; abundance: few; d_gene: .; j_gene: TRBJ1-1